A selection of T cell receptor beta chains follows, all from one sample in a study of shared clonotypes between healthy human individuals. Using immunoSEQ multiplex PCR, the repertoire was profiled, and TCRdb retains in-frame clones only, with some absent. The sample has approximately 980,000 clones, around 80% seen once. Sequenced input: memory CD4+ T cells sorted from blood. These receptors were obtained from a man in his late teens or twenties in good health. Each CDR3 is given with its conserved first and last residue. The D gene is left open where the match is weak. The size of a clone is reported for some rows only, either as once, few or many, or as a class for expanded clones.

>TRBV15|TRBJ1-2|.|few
CATSRDLGDYTF
TGTGCCACCAGCAGAGATCTGGGGGACTACACCTTC
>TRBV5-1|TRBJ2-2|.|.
CASSLRQGDTGELFF
TGCGCCAGCAGCTTAAGGCAGGGAGACACCGGGGAGCTGTTTTTT
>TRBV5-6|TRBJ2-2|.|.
CASSWGVRGTGELFF
TGTGCCAGCAGCTGGGGTGTTCGGGGCACCGGGGAGCTGTTTTTT
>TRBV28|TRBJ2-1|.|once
CASRISGTYNEQFF
TGTGCCAGCAGAATTAGCGGAACCTACAATGAGCAGTTCTTC
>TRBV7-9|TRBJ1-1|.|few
CASSLMTVFSEAFF
TGTGCCAGCAGCTTGATGACAGTTTTCTCTGAAGCTTTCTTT
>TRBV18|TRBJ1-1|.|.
CASFRANTEAFF
TGTGCCAGCTTCAGGGCGAACACTGAAGCTTTCTTT
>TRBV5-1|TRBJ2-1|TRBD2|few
CASSFRTSGYNEQFF
TGCGCCAGCAGCTTCAGGACTAGCGGTTACAATGAGCAGTTCTTC
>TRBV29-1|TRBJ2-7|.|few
CSGRRSYEQYF
TGCAGCGGCCGACGGTCCTACGAGCAGTACTTC
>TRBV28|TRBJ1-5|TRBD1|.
CASSLFGQAGNQPQHF
TGTGCCAGCAGTTTATTCGGACAGGCAGGGAATCAGCCCCAGCATTTT
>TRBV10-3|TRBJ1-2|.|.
CAIRRDGTSYGYTF
TGTGCCATCAGACGGGACGGAACTTCCTATGGCTACACCTTC
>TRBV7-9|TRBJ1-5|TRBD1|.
CASSGTGGTSNQPQHF
TGTGCCAGCAGCGGGACAGGGGGAACGAGCAATCAGCCCCAGCATTTT
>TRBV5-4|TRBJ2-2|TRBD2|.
CASSRGGQLNTGELFF
TGTGCCAGCAGCCGGGGGGGACAATTGAACACCGGGGAGCTGTTTTTT
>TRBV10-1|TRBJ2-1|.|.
CASSLRPEGEQFF
TGCGCCAGCAGTCTACGACCCGAGGGTGAGCAGTTCTTC
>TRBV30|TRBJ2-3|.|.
CAWGQTDTQYF
TGTGCCTGGGGACAAACAGATACGCAGTATTTT
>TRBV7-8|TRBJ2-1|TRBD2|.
CASSLIAGVYNEQFF
TGTGCCAGCAGCTTAATCGCGGGAGTGTACAATGAGCAGTTCTTC
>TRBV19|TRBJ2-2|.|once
CASSVTVYTGELFF
TGTGCCAGTAGTGTGACAGTCTACACCGGGGAGCTGTTTTTT
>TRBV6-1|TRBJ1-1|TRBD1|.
CASSGGTGNTEAFF
TGTGCCAGCAGTGGGGGGACAGGGAACACTGAAGCTTTCTTT
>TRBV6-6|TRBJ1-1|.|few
CASSYSGPGTEAFF
TGTGCCAGCAGTTACTCTGGGCCAGGCACTGAAGCTTTCTTT
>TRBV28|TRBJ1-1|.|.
CASSFTGFEAFF
TGTGCCAGCAGTTTTACGGGGTTTGAAGCTTTCTTT
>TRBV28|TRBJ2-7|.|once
CASSLFRGALRKQYF
TGTGCCAGCAGTTTATTTCGGGGGGCCTTACGAAAGCAGTACTTC
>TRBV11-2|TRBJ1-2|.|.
CASSLVTVGYTF
TGTGCCAGCAGCTTAGTGACAGTAGGCTACACCTTC
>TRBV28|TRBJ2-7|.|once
CASSSDRFGQYF
TGTGCCAGCAGCTCTGACAGGTTTGGGCAGTACTTC
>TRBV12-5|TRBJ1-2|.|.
CASGPDYGYTF
TGTGCTAGTGGCCCCGACTATGGCTACACCTTC
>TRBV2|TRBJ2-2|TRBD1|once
CASRPDRLWTGELFF
TGTGCCAGCAGACCGGACAGGTTGTGGACCGGGGAGCTGTTTTTT
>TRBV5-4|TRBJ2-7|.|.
CASSLMQGYSEQYF
TGTGCCAGCAGCTTGATGCAGGGTTATTCCGAGCAGTACTTC
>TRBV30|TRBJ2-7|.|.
CAWSVLAYEQYF
TGTGCCTGGAGTGTGCTTGCCTACGAGCAGTACTTC
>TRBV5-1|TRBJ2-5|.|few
CASSSPKETQYF
TGCGCCAGCAGCTCGCCTAAAGAGACCCAGTACTTC
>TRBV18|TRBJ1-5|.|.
CASSPMGGDQPQHF
TGTGCCAGCTCACCAATGGGGGGGGATCAGCCCCAGCATTTT
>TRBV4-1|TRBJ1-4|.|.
CASSQEHAYDEKLFF
TGCGCCAGCAGCCAAGAGCACGCATATGATGAAAAACTGTTTTTT
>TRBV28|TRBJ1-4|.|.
CASIGDRRNEKLFF
TGTGCCAGCATTGGGGACCGACGTAATGAAAAACTGTTTTTT
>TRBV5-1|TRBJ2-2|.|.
CASSLKQGDTGELFF
TGCGCCAGCAGCTTGAAACAGGGAGACACCGGGGAGCTGTTTTTT
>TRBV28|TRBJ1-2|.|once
CASSLGGWTEYGYTF
TGTGCCAGCAGTTTAGGGGGTTGGACTGAGTATGGCTACACCTTC
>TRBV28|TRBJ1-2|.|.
CASSLGTGLGGNYGYTF
TGTGCCAGCAGTTTAGGGACGGGACTCGGGGGAAACTATGGCTACACCTTC
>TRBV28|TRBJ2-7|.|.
CASTASNYEQYF
TGTGCCAGCACGGCTAGCAACTACGAGCAGTACTTC